This is a list of T cell receptor beta chains from one sample in a study of T cells in Graves' hyperthyroidism and ophthalmopathy. TCRdb reanalysed the multiplex PCR reads using MiXCR and keeps one entry per CDR3 protein. The table shows under 650,000 distinct CDR3 sequences, with about a sixth occurring only once. Specimen: blood. Receptor source: a woman aged 25 to 45 with Graves' hyperthyroidism. The CDR3 runs from the conserved cysteine through the conserved F or W. D genes are given only for firm matches. Size values are once, few and many counts, or a class for expanded clones, and some rows have none.

d_gene	v_gene	abundance	j_gene	CDR3nt	CDR3aa
TRBD2	TRBV27	NA	TRBJ2-5	TGTGCCAGCAGTTTATCGGTCGGGGCTAGCGGGAGTGTGGAGACCCAGTACTTC	CASSLSVGASGSVETQYF
TRBD1	TRBV5-1	few	TRBJ1-4	TGCGCCAGCAAACCGGGACAGGGCCTTACGGGAGGTGAAAAACTGTTTTTT	CASKPGQGLTGGEKLFF
NA	TRBV11-3	NA	TRBJ2-7	TGTGCCAGCTCTCCCTCCTCTCAGGCCCACTCCTACGAGCAGTACTTC	CASSPSSQAHSYEQYF
TRBD1	TRBV5-8	NA	TRBJ1-1	TGTGCCAGCAGTCTAATCGGGACAGGGTTGAGCGCTTTCTTT	CASSLIGTGLSAFF
TRBD1	TRBV7-6	NA	TRBJ2-1	TGTGCCAGCAGCGCCGACAGGGGCTCGGGGGATGAGCAGTTCTTC	CASSADRGSGDEQFF
TRBD2	TRBV6-2/TRBV6-3	few	TRBJ2-3	TGTGCCAGCAGTTCCAGACTAGCGGGAGTTGTGACAGATACGCAGTATTTT	CASSSRLAGVVTDTQYF
TRBD1	TRBV12-3/TRBV12-4	many	TRBJ2-1	TGTGCCAGCAGTGCCGGGACAGGTTACAATGAGCAGTTCTTC	CASSAGTGYNEQFF
NA	TRBV29-1	few	TRBJ2-5	TGCAGCGTTGTCCCCGTGCGGGAGACCCAGTACTTC	CSVVPVRETQYF
NA	TRBV28	many	TRBJ2-7	TGTGCCAGCAGTGGGGGGGGCCACGGGCAGTACTTC	CASSGGGHGQYF
TRBD2	TRBV2	many	TRBJ2-1	TGTGCCAGCAGTGAATCCGGCCGACTAGCGGGGACTCGATCCTACAATGAGCAGTTCTTC	CASSESGRLAGTRSYNEQFF
NA	TRBV7-2	few	TRBJ1-3	TGTGCCAGCAGCTTTGGCAGCGGTACCTCTGGAAACACCATATATTTT	CASSFGSGTSGNTIYF
TRBD1	TRBV18	few	TRBJ2-1	TGTGCCAGCTCACCTCGAGCACCGGGACAGGGAGGAAATGAGCAGTTCTTC	CASSPRAPGQGGNEQFF
TRBD1	TRBV6-2/TRBV6-3	many	TRBJ1-1	TGTGCCAGCACTTACAGGGGTGTTAACACTGAAGCTTTCTTT	CASTYRGVNTEAFF
NA	TRBV30	few	TRBJ2-5	TGTGCCTGGAGTACCCCGGCGGAGACCCAGTACTTC	CAWSTPAETQYF
TRBD2	TRBV13	few	TRBJ2-7	TGTGCCAGCAGCGTAGAGCGGGGGGGCGCCTACGAGCAGTACTTC	CASSVERGGAYEQYF
NA	TRBV6-5	many	TRBJ1-2	TGTGCCAGCAGTTACGGGGGGACTGACGGCTACACCTTC	CASSYGGTDGYTF
NA	TRBV6-1	NA	TRBJ2-7	TGTGCCAGCGGTGCGGATTCTCCCTACGAGCAGTACTTC	CASGADSPYEQYF
NA	TRBV12-3/TRBV12-4	many	TRBJ1-1	TGTGCCAGCAGTTTGGGTCCCACTGAAGCTTTCTTT	CASSLGPTEAFF
TRBD2	TRBV4-1	few	TRBJ2-7	TGCGCCAGCAGCCAAGTAGCGGGAGCTCCTATATCTCAGTACTTC	CASSQVAGAPISQYF
TRBD2	TRBV7-6	few	TRBJ2-7	TGTGCCAGCAGCTTCGCGTCCCCTTCCAGCGGGAGGTACGAGCAGTACTTC	CASSFASPSSGRYEQYF
NA	TRBV12-3/TRBV12-4	NA	TRBJ2-7	TGTGCCAGCAGTTTTAGGGGGGGCGGCTACGAGCAGTACTTC	CASSFRGGGYEQYF
TRBD1	TRBV7-3	NA	TRBJ2-7	TGTGCCAGCAGCCATACCGGGACAGGGATTGGCGAGCAGTACTTC	CASSHTGTGIGEQYF
NA	TRBV28	NA	TRBJ2-3	TGTGCCAGCGGCATCGGACAGGGAGGGGATACGCAGTATTTT	CASGIGQGGDTQYF
TRBD2	TRBV7-8	many	TRBJ2-7	TGTGCCAGCAGCTTAGGGCGGGAGGGGTACGAGCAGTACTTC	CASSLGREGYEQYF
NA	TRBV18	NA	TRBJ2-7	TGTGCCAGCTCACCCGACGTATCCTACGAGCAGTACTTC	CASSPDVSYEQYF
NA	TRBV30	few	TRBJ2-2	TGTGCCTGGAGTGTCTGGGGAATCAACACCGGGGAGCTGTTTTTT	CAWSVWGINTGELFF
NA	TRBV19	NA	TRBJ2-7	TGTGCCAGTAGTATAAGTCACCTTTACGAGCAGTACTTC	CASSISHLYEQYF
TRBD2	TRBV20-1	few	TRBJ2-5	TGCAGTGCTGGCCCGCGACTAGCGGGACTTGGAGAGACCCAGTACTTC	CSAGPRLAGLGETQYF
TRBD2	TRBV18	many	TRBJ2-1	TGTGCCAGCTCACCTCCGGGGGGGGAGGCATACAATGAGCAGTTCTTC	CASSPPGGEAYNEQFF
NA	TRBV4-1	NA	TRBJ2-7	TGCGCCAGCAGCCAAGGGCAGGTTGTTAGCTACGCCTACGAGCAGTACTTC	CASSQGQVVSYAYEQYF
TRBD2	TRBV7-2	many	TRBJ2-1	TGTGCCAGCACCCGGACTAGCGGATACAATGAGCAGTTCTTC	CASTRTSGYNEQFF
TRBD1	TRBV20-1	NA	TRBJ1-1	TGCAGTGCTAGAAGGACAGGGCGCAAGGCGATCGACGGCACTGAAGCTTTCTTT	CSARRTGRKAIDGTEAFF
TRBD2	TRBV7-8	few	TRBJ2-1	TGTGCCAGCAGCTTAGACGGGGGGGGGACCTACAATGAGCAGTTCTTC	CASSLDGGGTYNEQFF
NA	TRBV2	many	TRBJ2-1	TGTGCCAGCCTCAGACAGCTGAGCTCCTACAATGAGCAGTTCTTC	CASLRQLSSYNEQFF
TRBD1	TRBV6-1	many	TRBJ1-1	TGTGCCAGCAGTTATTACAGGGGACCCCGGGCTTTCTTT	CASSYYRGPRAFF
NA	TRBV5-1	few	TRBJ2-4	TGCGCCAGCAGCTTGGGCAGGACAAGGAGCGACATTCAGTACTTC	CASSLGRTRSDIQYF
NA	TRBV4-1	few	TRBJ2-7	TGCGCCAGCAGCCAAGTCGGCAGCTACTACGAGCAGTACTTC	CASSQVGSYYEQYF
TRBD2	TRBV9	NA	TRBJ2-3	TGTGCCAGCAGCGTATCGGGAGGGCGGACAGATACGCAGTATTTT	CASSVSGGRTDTQYF
NA	TRBV2	many	TRBJ1-2	TGTGCCAGCAGGGACAGTAACTATGGCTACACCTTC	CASRDSNYGYTF
NA	TRBV29-1	many	TRBJ1-2	TGCAGCGCAGATACGACAGGTCGGAACTATGGCTACACCTTC	CSADTTGRNYGYTF
NA	TRBV6-2/TRBV6-3	NA	TRBJ2-1	TGTGCCAGCAGTTACTCGTTCCGGGAGCAGTTCTTC	CASSYSFREQFF
TRBD1	TRBV18	many	TRBJ2-5	TGTGCCAGCTCACCAGGGCGGACAGGGGTAGAGACCCAGTACTTC	CASSPGRTGVETQYF
TRBD2	TRBV27	many	TRBJ2-1	TGTGCCAGCAGCCGAAGGGGGGGACTAGCCGAGGGGAATGAGCAGTTCTTC	CASSRRGGLAEGNEQFF
NA	TRBV5-4	few	TRBJ2-5	TGTGCCAGCAGCGGCAATAGGGACCAAGAGACCCAGTACTTC	CASSGNRDQETQYF
TRBD2	TRBV7-9	many	TRBJ2-7	TGTGCCAGCAGCTTACTAGCGGGAGAAGACGAGCAGTACTTC	CASSLLAGEDEQYF
NA	TRBV4-1	few	TRBJ2-7	TGCGCCAGCAGCCATCGGGTCTCCTACGAGCAGTACTTC	CASSHRVSYEQYF
NA	TRBV6-5	few	TRBJ1-6	TGTGCCAGCAGTTACCGTCCAGGGCTCTCCTATAATTCACCCCTCCACTTT	CASSYRPGLSYNSPLHF
NA	TRBV24-1	many	TRBJ1-1	TGTGCCACCAGGGGTCCGAGGGGGAAGAACACTGAAGCTTTCTTT	CATRGPRGKNTEAFF
TRBD2	TRBV4-1	NA	TRBJ2-5	TGCGCCAGCAGCCAATTCTCTAGCGGGGGACTCCAAGAGACCCAGTACTTC	CASSQFSSGGLQETQYF
NA	TRBV28	NA	TRBJ2-7	TGTGCCAGCAGTCATTTTGTCCGGACCAGGGGCCAAGGACGCTACGAGCAGTACTTC	CASSHFVRTRGQGRYEQYF
NA	TRBV7-3	NA	TRBJ2-1	TGTGCCAGCAGCTCGTCCGGGACCACCTACAATGAGCAGTTCTTC	CASSSSGTTYNEQFF
NA	TRBV7-3	many	TRBJ2-3	TGTGCCAGCAGCTTAACGTATGGCACAGATACGCAGTATTTT	CASSLTYGTDTQYF
NA	TRBV18	NA	TRBJ2-7	TGTGCCAGCTCACGCGGGGATCGCGAGCAGTACTTC	CASSRGDREQYF
NA	TRBV12-3/TRBV12-4	NA	TRBJ2-2	TGTGCCAGCAGCGGACCGGTCGCGAACACCGGGGGGCTGTTTTTT	CASSGPVANTGGLFF
TRBD1	TRBV12-3/TRBV12-4	many	TRBJ2-3	TGTGCCAGCAGCCGGGGACAGATAAGGACAGATACGCAGTATTTT	CASSRGQIRTDTQYF